This paragraph reports one T cell receptor (beta chain). V was pared by 2 bases and J by 2 bases, with 13 bases between. The CDR3 is made up of 15 amino acids. Per the germline V gene, CDR1 is SGHRS and CDR2 is YFSETQ. Original handling: Amplified reference gene primers provided the basis for estimating nucleated cell counts. The data were produced by immunoSEQ multiplex PCR, yet TCRdb's version contains in-frame clones alone and is incomplete. From that table come the V and J calls and clone size; the DNA was used to work out D and trimming. Among approximately 100,000 clones, more than 90% were seen once, and the ten largest hold around 5.7%. The data were taken from a study of blood T cell repertoires in COVID-19. Across the study: In each case, the material was cDNA or gDNA derived from T cells, B-cell-depleted T cells, or PBMCs.

The specimen was peripheral blood. This sequence originates from a man in his 70s with acute or convalescent COVID-19. This sequence joins TRBV5-1 and TRBJ1-1, with TRBD1 as a possible D gene (5 bases). This CDR3 reads CASSLNAGVNTEAFF. The CDR3, as DNA: TGCGCCAGCAGCTTAAATGCGGGGGTCAACACTGAAGCTTTCTTT.